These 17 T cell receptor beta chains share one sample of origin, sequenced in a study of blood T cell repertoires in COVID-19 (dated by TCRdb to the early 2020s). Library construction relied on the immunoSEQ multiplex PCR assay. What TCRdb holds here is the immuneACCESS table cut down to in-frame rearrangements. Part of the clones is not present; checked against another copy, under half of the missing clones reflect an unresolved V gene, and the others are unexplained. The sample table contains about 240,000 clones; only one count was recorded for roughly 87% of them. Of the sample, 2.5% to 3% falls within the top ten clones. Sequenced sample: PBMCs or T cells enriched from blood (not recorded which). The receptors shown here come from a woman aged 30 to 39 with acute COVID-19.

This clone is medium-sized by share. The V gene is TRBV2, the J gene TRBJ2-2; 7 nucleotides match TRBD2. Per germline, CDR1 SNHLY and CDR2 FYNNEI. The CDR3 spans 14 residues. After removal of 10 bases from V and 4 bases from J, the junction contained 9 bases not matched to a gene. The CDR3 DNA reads TGTGCCACCTGGGAGGGGCAGGCCACCGGGGAGCTGTTTTTT. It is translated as CATWEGQATGELFF.

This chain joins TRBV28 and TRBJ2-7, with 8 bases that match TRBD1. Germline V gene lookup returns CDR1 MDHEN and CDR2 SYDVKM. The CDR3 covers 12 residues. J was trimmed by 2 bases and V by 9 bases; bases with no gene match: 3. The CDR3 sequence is CASGTGTYEQYF. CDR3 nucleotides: TGTGCCAGTGGGACAGGTACCTACGAGCAGTACTTC.

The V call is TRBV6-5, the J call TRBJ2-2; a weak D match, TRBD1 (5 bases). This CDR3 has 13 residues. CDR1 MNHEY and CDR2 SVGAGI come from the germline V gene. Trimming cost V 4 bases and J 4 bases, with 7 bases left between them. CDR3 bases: TGTGCCAGCAGTTCTCAGGGCACCGGGGAGCTGTTTTTT. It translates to CASSSQGTGELFF.

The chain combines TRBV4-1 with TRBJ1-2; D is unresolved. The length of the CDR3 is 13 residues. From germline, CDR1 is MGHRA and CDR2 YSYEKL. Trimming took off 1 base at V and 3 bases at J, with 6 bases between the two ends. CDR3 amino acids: CASSQAGDYGYTF. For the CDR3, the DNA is TGCGCCAGCAGCCAAGCAGGTGACTATGGCTACACCTTC.

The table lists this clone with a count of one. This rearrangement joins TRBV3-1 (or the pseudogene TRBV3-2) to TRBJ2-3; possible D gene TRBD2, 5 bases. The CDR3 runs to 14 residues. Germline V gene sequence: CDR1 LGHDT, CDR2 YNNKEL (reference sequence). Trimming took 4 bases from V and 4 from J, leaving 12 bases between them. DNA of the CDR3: TGTGCCAGCAGCCCGAGGAGGCGCGCAGATACGCAGTATTTT. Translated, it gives CASSPRRRADTQYF.

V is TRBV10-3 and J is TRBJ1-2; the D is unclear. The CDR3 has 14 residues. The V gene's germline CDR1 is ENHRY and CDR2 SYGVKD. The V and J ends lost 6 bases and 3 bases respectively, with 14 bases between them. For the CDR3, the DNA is TGTGCCATCAGGAGGGAGTCGTCCCACTATGGCTACACCTTC. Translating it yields CAIRRESSHYGYTF.

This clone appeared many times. DNA for the CDR3: TGTGCCAGCAGTCCTAGCGGGGGGACCTCCTACGAGCAGTACTTC. Translation gives CASSPSGGTSYEQYF. The chain employs TRBV6-4 and TRBJ2-7; 11 bases agree with TRBD2. Germline V gene sequence: CDR1 MRHNA, CDR2 SNTAGT. The J segment lost 0 bases and the V segment lost 5 bases, leaving 3 bases of the junction unmatched. This CDR3 region has 15 residues.

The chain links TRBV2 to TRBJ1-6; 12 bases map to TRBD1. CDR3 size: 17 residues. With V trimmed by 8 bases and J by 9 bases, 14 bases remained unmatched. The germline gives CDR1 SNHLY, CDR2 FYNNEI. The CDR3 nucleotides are TGTGCCAGCGGGGGACAGGGGGCCTCCCCTGCGGTTTCACCCCTCCACTTT. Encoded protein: CASGGQGASPAVSPLHF.

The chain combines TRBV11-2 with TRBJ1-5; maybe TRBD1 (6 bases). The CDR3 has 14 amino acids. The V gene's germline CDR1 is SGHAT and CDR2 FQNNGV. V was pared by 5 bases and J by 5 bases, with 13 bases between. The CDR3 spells CASSPEGGHQPQHF. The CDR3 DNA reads TGTGCCAGCAGCCCCGAGGGGGGGCATCAGCCCCAGCATTTT.

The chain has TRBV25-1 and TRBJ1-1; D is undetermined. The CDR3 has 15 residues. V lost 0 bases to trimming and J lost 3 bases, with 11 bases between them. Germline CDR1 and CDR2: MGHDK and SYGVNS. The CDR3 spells CASSEYFGSDTEAFF. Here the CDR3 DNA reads TGTGCCAGCAGTGAATATTTTGGCAGCGACACTGAAGCTTTCTTT.

The CDR3 sequence: CASSPGRWATGELFF. The CDR3 DNA follows: TGTGCCAGCAGTCCAGGGAGGTGGGCCACCGGGGAGCTGTTTTTT. V gene TRBV2 combines with J gene TRBJ2-2; D is perhaps TRBD2 (6 bases). CDR1 SNHLY and CDR2 FYNNEI come from the germline V gene. The CDR3 loop spans 15 amino acids. V gave up 5 bases and J gave up 4 bases, with 14 bases separating them.

The CDR3 DNA reads as TGCAGCGGTGGACAGGGGGAGGGTGAAGCTTTCTTT. Its translation is CSGGQGEGEAFF. The chain is built from TRBV29-1 and TRBJ1-1; 10 bases line up with TRBD1. V shed 7 bases and J 7 bases; nucleotides not matched to a gene: 6. Germline loops: CDR1 SQVTM, CDR2 ANQGSEA. The CDR3 is made up of 12 amino acids.

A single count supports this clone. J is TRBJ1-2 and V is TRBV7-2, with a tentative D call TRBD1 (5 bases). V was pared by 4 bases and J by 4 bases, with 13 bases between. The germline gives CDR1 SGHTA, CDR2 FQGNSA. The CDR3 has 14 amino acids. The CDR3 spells CASSSSRDSYGYTF. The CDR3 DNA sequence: TGTGCCAGCAGCTCGTCCCGTGACAGCTATGGCTACACCTTC.

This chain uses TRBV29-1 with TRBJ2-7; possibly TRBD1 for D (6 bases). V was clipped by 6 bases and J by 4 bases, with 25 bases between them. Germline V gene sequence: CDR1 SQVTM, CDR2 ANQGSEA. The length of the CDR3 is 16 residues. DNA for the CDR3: TGCAGCGTAGGACCGGGACACCGTAACCAATTTTACGAGCAGTACTTC. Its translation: CSVGPGHRNQFYEQYF.

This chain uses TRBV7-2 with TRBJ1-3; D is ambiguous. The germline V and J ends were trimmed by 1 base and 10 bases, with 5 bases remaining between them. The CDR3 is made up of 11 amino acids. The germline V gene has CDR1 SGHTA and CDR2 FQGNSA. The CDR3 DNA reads TGTGCCAGCAGCTTAGGCAGGACCATATATTTT. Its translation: CASSLGRTIYF. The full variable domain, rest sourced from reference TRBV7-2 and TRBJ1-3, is GAGVSQSPSNKVTEKGKDVELRCDPISGHTALYWYRQSLGQGLEFLIYFQGNSAPDKSGLPSDRFSAERTGGSVSTLTIQRTQQEDSAVYLCASSLGRTIYFGEGSWLTVV.

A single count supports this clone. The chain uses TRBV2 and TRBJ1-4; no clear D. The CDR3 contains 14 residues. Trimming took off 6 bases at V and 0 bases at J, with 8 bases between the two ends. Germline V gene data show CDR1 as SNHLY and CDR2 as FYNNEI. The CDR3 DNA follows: TGTGCCAGCAGAGCCATTACAACTAATGAAAAACTGTTTTTT. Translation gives CASRAITTNEKLFF.

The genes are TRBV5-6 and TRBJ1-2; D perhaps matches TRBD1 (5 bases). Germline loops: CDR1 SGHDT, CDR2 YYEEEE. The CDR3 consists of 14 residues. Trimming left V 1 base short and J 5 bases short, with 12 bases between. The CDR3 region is CASSLMSGAYGYTF. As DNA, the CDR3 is TGTGCCAGCAGCTTGATGTCTGGGGCGTATGGCTACACCTTC.